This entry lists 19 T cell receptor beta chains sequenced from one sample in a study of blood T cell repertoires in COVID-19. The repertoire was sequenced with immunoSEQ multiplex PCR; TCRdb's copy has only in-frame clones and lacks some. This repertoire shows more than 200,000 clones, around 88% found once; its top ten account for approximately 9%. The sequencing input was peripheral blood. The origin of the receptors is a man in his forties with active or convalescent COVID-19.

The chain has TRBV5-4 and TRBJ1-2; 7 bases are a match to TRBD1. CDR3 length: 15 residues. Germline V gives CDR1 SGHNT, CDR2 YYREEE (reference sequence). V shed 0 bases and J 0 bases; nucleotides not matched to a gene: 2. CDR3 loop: CASSLGTGTNYGYTF. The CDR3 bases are TGTGCCAGCAGCTTGGGGACAGGTACTAACTATGGCTACACCTTC.

The CDR3 protein is CASSLGGAYNSPLHF. CDR3 bases: TGTGCCAGCAGTTTGGGAGGCGCCTATAATTCACCCCTCCACTTT. The chain combines TRBV6-5 with TRBJ1-6; D gene uncertain. Germline V gene sequence: CDR1 MNHEY, CDR2 SVGAGI. V was pared by 4 bases and J by 2 bases, with 9 bases between. CDR3 size: 15 residues.

In DNA, the CDR3 is TGTGCCAGCACATATAGACAGACATCCTCTTATGGCTACACCTTC. Encoded protein: CASTYRQTSSYGYTF. The chain joins TRBV5-6 to TRBJ1-2; tentatively, D is TRBD1 (5 bases). The CDR3 has 15 amino acids. Trimming took off 6 bases at V and 5 bases at J, with 20 bases between the two ends. CDR1 and CDR2 from the germline V gene are SGHDT and YYEEEE.

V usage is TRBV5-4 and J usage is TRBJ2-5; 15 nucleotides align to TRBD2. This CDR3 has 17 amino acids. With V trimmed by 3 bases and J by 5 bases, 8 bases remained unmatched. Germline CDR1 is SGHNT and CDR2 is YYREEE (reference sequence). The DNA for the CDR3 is TGTGCCAGCAGCTCGGGACTAGCGGGGGGCGCAACGGAGACCCAGTACTTC. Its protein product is CASSSGLAGGATETQYF.

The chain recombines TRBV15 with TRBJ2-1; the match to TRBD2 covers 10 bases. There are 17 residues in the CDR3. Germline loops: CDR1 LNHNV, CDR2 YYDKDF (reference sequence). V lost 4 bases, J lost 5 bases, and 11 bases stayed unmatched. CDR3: CATSTFPLAGDDNEQFF. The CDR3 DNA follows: TGTGCCACCAGCACCTTCCCTCTAGCGGGAGATGACAATGAGCAGTTCTTC.

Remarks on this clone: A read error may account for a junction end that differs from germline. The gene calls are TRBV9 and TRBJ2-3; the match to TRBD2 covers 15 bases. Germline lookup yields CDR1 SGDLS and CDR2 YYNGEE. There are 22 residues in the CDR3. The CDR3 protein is CAGSAQPGTSGGLRVLTDTQYF. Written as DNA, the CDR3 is TGTGCCGGCAGCGCCCAACCCGGGACTAGCGGGGGGTTAAGGGTTTTGACAGATACGCAGTATTTT.

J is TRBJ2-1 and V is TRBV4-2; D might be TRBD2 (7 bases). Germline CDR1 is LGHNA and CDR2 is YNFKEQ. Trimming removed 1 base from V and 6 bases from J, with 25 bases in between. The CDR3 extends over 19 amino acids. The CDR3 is CASSQVGKPPRGAFNEQFF. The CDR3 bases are TGTGCCAGCAGCCAAGTAGGGAAACCCCCCCGGGGGGCGTTCAATGAGCAGTTCTTC.

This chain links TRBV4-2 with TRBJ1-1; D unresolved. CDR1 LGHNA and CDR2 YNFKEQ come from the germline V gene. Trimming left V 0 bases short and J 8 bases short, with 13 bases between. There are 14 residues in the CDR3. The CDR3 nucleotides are TGTGCCAGCAGCCAAGATGGTAGTGGGGAGGAAGCTTTCTTT. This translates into CASSQDGSGEEAFF.

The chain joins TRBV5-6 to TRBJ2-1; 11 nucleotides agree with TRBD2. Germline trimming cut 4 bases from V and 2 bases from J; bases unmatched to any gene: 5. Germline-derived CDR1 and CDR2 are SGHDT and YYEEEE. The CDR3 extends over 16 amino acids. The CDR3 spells CASSLGLAVTYNEQFF. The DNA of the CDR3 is TGTGCCAGCAGCCTGGGACTAGCGGTAACCTACAATGAGCAGTTCTTC.

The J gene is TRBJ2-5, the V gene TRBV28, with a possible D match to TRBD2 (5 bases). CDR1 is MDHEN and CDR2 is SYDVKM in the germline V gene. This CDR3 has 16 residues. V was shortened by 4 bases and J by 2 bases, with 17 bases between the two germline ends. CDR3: CASSYSSREGQETQYF. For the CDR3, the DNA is TGTGCCAGCAGTTACTCCTCCCGGGAAGGACAAGAGACCCAGTACTTC.

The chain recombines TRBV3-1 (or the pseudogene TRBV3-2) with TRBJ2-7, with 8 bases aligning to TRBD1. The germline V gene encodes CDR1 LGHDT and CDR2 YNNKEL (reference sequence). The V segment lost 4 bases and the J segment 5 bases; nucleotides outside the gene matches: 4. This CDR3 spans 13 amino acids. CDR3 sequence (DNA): TGTGCCAGCAGCCCAGGGACAGGTAACGAGCAGTACTTC. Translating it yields CASSPGTGNEQYF.

CDR3 loop: CASSEVLAPNEQFF. The CDR3 nucleotides are TGTGCCAGCAGTGAGGTGCTAGCGCCCAATGAGCAGTTCTTC. This sequence joins TRBV2 and TRBJ2-1; weak D call: TRBD2 (6 bases). Germline assignment: CDR1 SNHLY and CDR2 FYNNEI. Deletions cut 3 bases from V and 6 bases from J, with 12 bases between. This CDR3 comprises 14 residues.

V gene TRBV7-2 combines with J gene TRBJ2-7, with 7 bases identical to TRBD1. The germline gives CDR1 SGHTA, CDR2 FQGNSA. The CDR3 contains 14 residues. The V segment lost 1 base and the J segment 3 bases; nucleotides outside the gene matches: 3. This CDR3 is CASSLGQGRYEQYF. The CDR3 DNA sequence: TGTGCCAGCAGCTTAGGACAGGGACGCTACGAGCAGTACTTC.

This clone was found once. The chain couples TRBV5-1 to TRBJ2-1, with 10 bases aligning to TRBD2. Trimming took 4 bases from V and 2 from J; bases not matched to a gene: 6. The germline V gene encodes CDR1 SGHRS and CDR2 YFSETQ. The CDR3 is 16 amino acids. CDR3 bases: TGCGCCAGCAGCCCCGCAGCGGGAGGGGCCTACAATGAGCAGTTCTTC. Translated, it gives CASSPAAGGAYNEQFF.

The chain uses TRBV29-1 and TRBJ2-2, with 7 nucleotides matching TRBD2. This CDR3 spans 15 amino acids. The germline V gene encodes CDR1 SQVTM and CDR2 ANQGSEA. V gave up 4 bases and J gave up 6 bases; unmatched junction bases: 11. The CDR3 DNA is TGCAGCGTTGCGAGCGGGGCCATAGGATCCGGGGAGCTGTTTTTT. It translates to CSVASGAIGSGELFF.

The CDR3 nucleotides read TGTGCCAGCAGCGTAGCTGTGTCCTATAATTCACCCCTCCACTTT. Translating gives CASSVAVSYNSPLHF. The chain combines TRBV9 with TRBJ1-6; unclear D gene. The germline V gene has CDR1 SGDLS and CDR2 YYNGEE. V shed 0 bases and J shed 1 base, with 5 bases lying between them. The CDR3 has 15 residues.

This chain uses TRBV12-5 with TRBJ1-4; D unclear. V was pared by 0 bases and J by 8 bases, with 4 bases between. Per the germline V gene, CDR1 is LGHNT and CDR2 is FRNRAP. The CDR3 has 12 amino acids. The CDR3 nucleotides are TGTGCTAGTGGTTTGGTATTAGAAAAACTGTTTTTT. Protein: CASGLVLEKLFF.

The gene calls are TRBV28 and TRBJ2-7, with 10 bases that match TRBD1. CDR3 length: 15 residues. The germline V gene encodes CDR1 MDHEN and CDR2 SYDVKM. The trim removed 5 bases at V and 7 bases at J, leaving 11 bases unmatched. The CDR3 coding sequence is TGTGCCAGCAGTATCCCGACAGGGGGCTTAGGGGAGCAGTACTTC. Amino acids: CASSIPTGGLGEQYF.

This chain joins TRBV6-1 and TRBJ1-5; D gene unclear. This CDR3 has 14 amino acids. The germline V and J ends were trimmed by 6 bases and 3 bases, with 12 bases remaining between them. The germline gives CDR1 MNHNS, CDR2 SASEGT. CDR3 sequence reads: CASSYMEVNQPQHF. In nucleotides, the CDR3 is TGTGCCAGCAGCTACATGGAGGTCAATCAGCCCCAGCATTTT.